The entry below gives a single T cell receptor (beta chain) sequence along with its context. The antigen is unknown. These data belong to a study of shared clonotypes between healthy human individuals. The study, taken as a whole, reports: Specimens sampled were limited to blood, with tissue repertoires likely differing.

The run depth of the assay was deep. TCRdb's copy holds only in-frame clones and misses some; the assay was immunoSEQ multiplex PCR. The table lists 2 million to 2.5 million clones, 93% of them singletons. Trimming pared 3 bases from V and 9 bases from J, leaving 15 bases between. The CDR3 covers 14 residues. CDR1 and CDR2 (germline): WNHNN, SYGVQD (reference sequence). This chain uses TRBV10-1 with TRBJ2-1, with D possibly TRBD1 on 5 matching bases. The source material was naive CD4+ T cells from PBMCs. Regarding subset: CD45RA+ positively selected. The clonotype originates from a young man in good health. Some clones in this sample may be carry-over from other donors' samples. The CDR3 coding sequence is TGCGCCAGCAGTGAATCCCCAGGGCTGGTTGAGCAGTTCTTC. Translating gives CASSESPGLVEQFF.